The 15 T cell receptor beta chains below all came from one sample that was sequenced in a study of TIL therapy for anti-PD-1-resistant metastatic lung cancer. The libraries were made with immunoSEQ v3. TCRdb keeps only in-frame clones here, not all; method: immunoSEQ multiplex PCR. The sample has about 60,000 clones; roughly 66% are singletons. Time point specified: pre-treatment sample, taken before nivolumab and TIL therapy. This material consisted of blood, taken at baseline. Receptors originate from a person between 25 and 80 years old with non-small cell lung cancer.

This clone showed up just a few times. The CDR3 nucleotides read TGTGCCTGGAGTTGGGGGTCCGGGGGCTACACCTTC. Translated: CAWSWGSGGYTF. The chain links TRBV30 to TRBJ1-2; maybe TRBD1 (5 bases). The CDR3 totals 12 residues. Trimming took 2 bases from V and 8 from J, leaving 12 bases between them. CDR1 is GTSNPN, CDR2 SVGIG, per germline (reference sequence).

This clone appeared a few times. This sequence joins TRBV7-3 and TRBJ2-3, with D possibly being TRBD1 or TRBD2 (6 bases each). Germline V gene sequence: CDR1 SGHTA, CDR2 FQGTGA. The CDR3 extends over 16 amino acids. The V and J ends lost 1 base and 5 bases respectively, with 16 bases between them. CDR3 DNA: TGTGCCAGCAGCTTAATTTCGGGCAGGGGAGGAGATACGCAGTATTTT. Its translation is CASSLISGRGGDTQYF.

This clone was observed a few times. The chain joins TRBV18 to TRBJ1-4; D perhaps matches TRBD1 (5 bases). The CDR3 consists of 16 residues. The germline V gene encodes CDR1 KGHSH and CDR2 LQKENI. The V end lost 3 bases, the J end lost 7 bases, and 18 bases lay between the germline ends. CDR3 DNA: TGTGCCAGCTCACCGCTAGCCGGGACCAGCGGTGAAAAACTGTTTTTT. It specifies CASSPLAGTSGEKLFF.

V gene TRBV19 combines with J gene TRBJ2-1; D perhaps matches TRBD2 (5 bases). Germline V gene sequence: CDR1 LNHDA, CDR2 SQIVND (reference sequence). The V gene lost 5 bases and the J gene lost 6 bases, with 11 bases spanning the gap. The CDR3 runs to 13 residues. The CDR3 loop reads CASSPSRINEQFF. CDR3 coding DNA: TGTGCCAGTAGTCCTAGCAGAATCAATGAGCAGTTCTTC.

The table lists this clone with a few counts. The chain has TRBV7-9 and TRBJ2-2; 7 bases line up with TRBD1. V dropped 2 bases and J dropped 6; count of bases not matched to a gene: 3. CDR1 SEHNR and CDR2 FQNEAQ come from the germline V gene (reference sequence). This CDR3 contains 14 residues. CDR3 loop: CASSLKGAAGELFF. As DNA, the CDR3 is TGTGCCAGCAGCTTAAAGGGGGCGGCCGGGGAGCTGTTTTTT.

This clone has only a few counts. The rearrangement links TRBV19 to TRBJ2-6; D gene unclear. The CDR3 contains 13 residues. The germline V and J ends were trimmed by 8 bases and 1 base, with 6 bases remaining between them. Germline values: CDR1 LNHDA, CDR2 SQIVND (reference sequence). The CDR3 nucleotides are TGTGCCAGTGCGAATTCTGGGGCCAACGTCCTGACTTTC. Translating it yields CASANSGANVLTF. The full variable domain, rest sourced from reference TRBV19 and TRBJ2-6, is DGGITQSPKYLFRKEGQNVTLSCEQNLNHDAMYWYRQDPGQGLRLIYYSQIVNDFQKGDIAEGYSVSREKKESFPLTVTSAQKNPTAFYLCASANSGANVLTFGAGSRLTVL.

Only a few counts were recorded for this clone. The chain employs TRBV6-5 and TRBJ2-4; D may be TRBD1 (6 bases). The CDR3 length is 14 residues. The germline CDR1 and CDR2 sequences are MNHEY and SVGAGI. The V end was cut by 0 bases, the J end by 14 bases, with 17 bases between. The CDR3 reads CASSYSRSTGTEYF. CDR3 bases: TGTGCCAGCAGTTACTCACGCTCTACAGGGACCGAGTACTTC.

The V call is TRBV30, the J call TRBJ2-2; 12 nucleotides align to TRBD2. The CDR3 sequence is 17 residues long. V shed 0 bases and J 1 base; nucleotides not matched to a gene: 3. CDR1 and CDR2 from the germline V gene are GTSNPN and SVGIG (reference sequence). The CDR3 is CAWSVLAGGLNTGELFF. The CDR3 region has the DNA TGTGCCTGGAGTGTACTAGCGGGGGGCCTGAACACCGGGGAGCTGTTTTTT.

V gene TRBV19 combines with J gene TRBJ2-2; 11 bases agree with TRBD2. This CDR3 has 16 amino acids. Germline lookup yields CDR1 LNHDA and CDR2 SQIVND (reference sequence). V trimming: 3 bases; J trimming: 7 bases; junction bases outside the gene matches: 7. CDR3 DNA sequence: TGTGCCAGTAGTATTCCTCTAGCGGGGGGAAACGGGGAGCTGTTTTTT. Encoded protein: CASSIPLAGGNGELFF.

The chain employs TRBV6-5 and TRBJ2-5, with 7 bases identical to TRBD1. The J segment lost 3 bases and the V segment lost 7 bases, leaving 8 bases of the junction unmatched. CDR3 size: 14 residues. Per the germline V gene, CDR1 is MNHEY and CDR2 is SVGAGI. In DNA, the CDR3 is TGTGCCAGCACCCCCCTCGACAGGGAAGAGACCCAGTACTTC. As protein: CASTPLDREETQYF.

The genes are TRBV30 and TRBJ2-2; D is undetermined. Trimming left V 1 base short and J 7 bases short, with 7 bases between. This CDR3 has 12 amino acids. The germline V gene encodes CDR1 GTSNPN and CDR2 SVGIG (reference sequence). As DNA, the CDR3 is TGTGCCTGGAGTGACTCCGTCGGGGAGCTGTTTTTT. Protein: CAWSDSVGELFF.

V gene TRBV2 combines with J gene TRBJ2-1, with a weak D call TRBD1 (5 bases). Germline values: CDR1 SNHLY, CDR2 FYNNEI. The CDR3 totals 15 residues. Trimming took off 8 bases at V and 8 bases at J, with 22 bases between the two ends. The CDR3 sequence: CASLMSGGARDEQFF. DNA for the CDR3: TGTGCCAGCTTAATGTCGGGTGGGGCCCGGGATGAGCAGTTCTTC.

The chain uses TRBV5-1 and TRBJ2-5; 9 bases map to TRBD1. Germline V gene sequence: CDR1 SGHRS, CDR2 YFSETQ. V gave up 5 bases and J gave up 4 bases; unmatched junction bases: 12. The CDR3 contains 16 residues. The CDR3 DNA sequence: TGCGCCAGCAGACCCGAACAGGGGGCCAAACCAGAGACCCAGTACTTC. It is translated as CASRPEQGAKPETQYF. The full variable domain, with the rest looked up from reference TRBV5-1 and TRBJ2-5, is KAGVTQTPRYLIKTRGQQVTLSCSPISGHRSVSWYQQTPGQGLQFLFEYFSETQRNKGNFPGRFSGRQFSNSRSEMNVSTLELGDSALYLCASRPEQGAKPETQYFGPGTRLLVL.

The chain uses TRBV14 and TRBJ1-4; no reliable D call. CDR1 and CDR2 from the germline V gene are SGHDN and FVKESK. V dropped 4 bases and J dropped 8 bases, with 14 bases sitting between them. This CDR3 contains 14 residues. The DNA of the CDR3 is TGTGCCAGCAGCCGTCGAGGGTGGGGAGAAAAACTGTTTTTT. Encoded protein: CASSRRGWGEKLFF.

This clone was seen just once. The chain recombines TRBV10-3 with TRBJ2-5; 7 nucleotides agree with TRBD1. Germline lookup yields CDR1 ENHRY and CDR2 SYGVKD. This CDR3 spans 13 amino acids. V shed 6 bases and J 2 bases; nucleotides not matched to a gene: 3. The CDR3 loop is CAIRDRAQETQYF. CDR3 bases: TGTGCCATCAGAGACAGGGCTCAAGAGACCCAGTACTTC.